Shown below are 18 T cell receptor beta chains from a single sample sequenced in a study of Ad26.COV2.S vaccination and SARS-CoV-2 variants. Treatment denoted: approximately 18 received Ad26.COV2.S at low or high dose, single or two shots; 5 received placebo; per-sample allocation not given. It was on day 63 after the first vaccine or placebo injection that samples were taken. Clones were sequenced by immunoSEQ multiplex PCR, and TCRdb holds only the in-frame ones, with some missing. The profile shows 400,000 to 450,000 clones, around 90% of them singletons. The source material was peripheral blood, sampled in a trial of Ad26.COV2.S vaccine versus placebo. These receptors originate from a person between 18 and 60 years old who received the Ad26.COV2.S COVID-19 vaccine or a placebo.

The chain combines TRBV7-2 with TRBJ1-2, with D unresolved. Germline CDR1 is SGHTA and CDR2 is FQGNSA. Trimming took 3 bases from V and 0 from J, leaving 14 bases between them. The CDR3 extends over 16 amino acids. Written as DNA, the CDR3 is TGTGCCAGCAGCTTGGGGAGTGGGATAGCTAACTATGGCTACACCTTC. Its translation: CASSLGSGIANYGYTF.

The chain links TRBV3-1 (or the pseudogene TRBV3-2) to TRBJ2-2, with 10 bases matching TRBD2. Unmatched junction bases numbered 9, after V lost 0 bases and J lost 5 bases. The length of the CDR3 is 18 residues. Looked up from germline, CDR1 is LGHDT and CDR2 is YNNKEL (reference sequence). CDR3 residues: CASSQELLAGVRTGELFF. In nucleotides, the CDR3 is TGTGCCAGCAGCCAAGAGTTGCTAGCGGGAGTTCGTACCGGGGAGCTGTTTTTT.

V and J are TRBV9 and TRBJ2-3, with D unclear. This CDR3 is built from 14 residues. Germline V CDR1 and CDR2: SGDLS, YYNGEE. V lost 1 base and J lost 2, with 8 bases in between. CDR3: CASSVLGYTDTQYF. In DNA, the CDR3 is TGTGCCAGCAGCGTATTGGGTTACACAGATACGCAGTATTTT.

The rearrangement uses TRBV30 and TRBJ2-6; no firm D call. The length of the CDR3 is 14 residues. Per germline, CDR1 GTSNPN and CDR2 SVGIG (reference sequence). The V end lost 2 bases, the J end lost 4 bases, and 9 bases lay between the germline ends. The CDR3 sequence is CAWSTHSGANVLTF. CDR3 nucleotide sequence: TGTGCCTGGAGTACACACTCCGGGGCCAACGTCCTGACTTTC.

The V gene is TRBV25-1, the J gene TRBJ2-7; 7 positions match TRBD1. The germline V gene has CDR1 MGHDK and CDR2 SYGVNS. The CDR3 has 15 residues. Losses at the gene ends were 6 bases for V and 4 bases for J; bases not matched to a gene: 12. The DNA for the CDR3 is TGTGCCAGCAGAAAATCCGGGACAGAGAAGTACGAGCAGTACTTC. Protein product: CASRKSGTEKYEQYF.

V and J are TRBV4-3 and TRBJ2-1, with 7 nucleotides matching TRBD2. The length of the CDR3 is 16 residues. Trimming cost V 0 bases and J 4 bases; bases outside gene matches: 6. The germline V gene encodes CDR1 LGHNA and CDR2 YSLEER. CDR3 DNA: TGCGCCAGCAGCCAAGATCGTAGCGGGTTTTACAATGAGCAGTTCTTC. Its protein product is CASSQDRSGFYNEQFF.

In DNA form, the CDR3 reads TGTGCCAGCGGTAATAGCGGGAGCTACGAGCAGTACTTC. Protein: CASGNSGSYEQYF. The chain is built from TRBV5-4 and TRBJ2-7, with 9 bases identical to TRBD2. The CDR3 is 13 residues long. Losses at the gene ends were 7 bases for V and 3 bases for J; bases not matched to a gene: 5. Germline assignment: CDR1 SGHNT and CDR2 YYREEE (reference sequence).

The chain carries TRBV7-9 and TRBJ2-7; D is undetermined. V shed 5 bases and J shed 6 bases, with 20 bases lying between them. The CDR3 sequence is 15 residues long. Germline assignment: CDR1 SEHNR and CDR2 FQNEAQ (reference sequence). The DNA for the CDR3 is TGTGCCAGCAGCCTGGTCGCCGGCAACCGCGGCGAGCAGTACTTC. This gives the protein CASSLVAGNRGEQYF.

The CDR3 spells CASSGTGNEQYF. The CDR3 coding sequence is TGTGCCAGCAGCGGGACAGGGAACGAGCAGTACTTC. The genes are TRBV2 and TRBJ2-7, with 9 bases identical to TRBD1. V was clipped by 6 bases and J by 5 bases; unmatched bases: 2. Germline V CDR1 and CDR2: SNHLY, FYNNEI. The CDR3 runs to 12 residues.

CDR3 amino acids: CASSEGGVHYGYTF. In DNA, the CDR3 is TGTGCCAGCAGTGAAGGCGGGGTGCACTATGGCTACACCTTC. The chain uses TRBV6-1 and TRBJ1-2; D remains ambiguous. The CDR3 is made up of 14 amino acids. Trimming removed 1 base at V and 3 bases at J, with 9 bases between. Germline CDR1 and CDR2: MNHNS and SASEGT.

The rearrangement links TRBV5-6 to TRBJ2-2, with D tentatively TRBD1 (5 bases). The ends were cut back, 1 base at V and 0 bases at J, with 10 bases in the middle. The germline CDR1 and CDR2 sequences are SGHDT and YYEEEE. This CDR3 comprises 16 residues. In DNA form, the CDR3 reads TGTGCCAGCAGCTTGTCGTGGGGCGCGAACACCGGGGAGCTGTTTTTT. Protein sequence: CASSLSWGANTGELFF.

The J gene is TRBJ1-2, the V gene TRBV5-4; 9 positions agree with TRBD1. Trimming removed 0 bases from V and 4 bases from J; junction bases left unmatched: 7. The germline V gene encodes CDR1 SGHNT and CDR2 YYREEE (reference sequence). The CDR3 covers 16 residues. The CDR3 here is CASSLAHRGRVYGYTF. For the CDR3, the DNA is TGTGCCAGCAGCTTGGCACACAGGGGGCGAGTCTATGGCTACACCTTC.

The chain joins TRBV5-1 to TRBJ2-1; 11 nucleotides align to TRBD2. The CDR3 covers 15 residues. Looked up from germline, CDR1 is SGHRS and CDR2 is YFSETQ. V lost 3 bases to trimming and J lost 5 bases; unmatched junction nucleotides: 4. The CDR3: CASSSGTSGNNEQFF. The CDR3 DNA follows: TGCGCCAGCAGCTCTGGGACTAGCGGAAACAATGAGCAGTTCTTC.

The chain combines TRBV11-2 with TRBJ2-7; TRBD2 is a possible D gene (5 bases). The CDR3 has 14 residues. Trimming took off 0 bases at V and 2 bases at J, with 8 bases between the two ends. Germline CDR1 and CDR2: SGHAT and FQNNGV. DNA of the CDR3: TGTGCCAGCAGCTTAGACCAGAGGGCCTACGAGCAGTACTTC. It encodes CASSLDQRAYEQYF.

The chain carries TRBV6-2 or TRBV6-3 and TRBJ1-5, with a possible D match to TRBD1 (5 bases). The V end lost 5 bases, the J end lost 3 bases, and 11 bases lay between the germline ends. This CDR3 spans 14 amino acids. Germline V gene data show CDR1 as MNHEY and CDR2 as SVGEGT. This chain's CDR3 is CASSIDRLNQPQHF. The CDR3 DNA reads TGTGCCAGCAGTATAGACAGACTCAATCAGCCCCAGCATTTT.

The chain carries TRBV5-6 and TRBJ2-7; unclear D gene. The germline V and J ends were trimmed by 0 bases and 2 bases, with 6 bases remaining between them. CDR3 size: 13 residues. The germline CDR1 and CDR2 sequences are SGHDT and YYEEEE. The DNA for the CDR3 is TGTGCCAGCAGCTTGGACGGAGCCTACGAGCAGTACTTC. This codes for CASSLDGAYEQYF.

The rearrangement joins TRBV9 to TRBJ2-3, with 11 bases identical to TRBD1. The ends lost 3 bases at V and 4 bases at J; junction bases unmatched: 4. The CDR3 consists of 15 residues. The germline gives CDR1 SGDLS, CDR2 YYNGEE. The CDR3 nucleotides read TGTGCCAGCAGCGCCGGACAGGGGGCTTCAGATACGCAGTATTTT. This codes for CASSAGQGASDTQYF.

The rearrangement joins TRBV10-3 to TRBJ1-2; 10 bases agree with TRBD1. CDR1 ENHRY and CDR2 SYGVKD come from the germline V gene. V dropped 8 bases and J dropped 7; count of bases not matched to a gene: 10. CDR3 length: 14 amino acids. CDR3 bases: TGTGCCATCTTCGAGACAGGGGGCGACTTTGGCTACACCTTC. Its protein is CAIFETGGDFGYTF.